This TCR beta chain was sequenced for a study of shared clonotypes between healthy human individuals. Study results and limitations: Approximately 4.6% of naive CD4 clonotypes were shared across several donors. What naive subsets generally showed was a larger estimated richness than memory subsets showed. Inspection by rarefaction showed sorted-subset sequencing to be incomplete despite large depth.

The V gene's germline CDR1 is ENHRY and CDR2 SYGVKD. V dropped 0 bases and J dropped 2; count of bases not matched to a gene: 6. The CDR3 contains 16 residues. For this clone: Its antigen is not known.

Assay: immunoSEQ multiplex PCR; the TCRdb copy retains only in-frame clones and omits some. The sample shows more than 2 million clones, under 97% of them seen only once. Healthy adults negative for HIV, lacking recent acute infections or vaccinations, served as donors. This TCR was recovered from a man between 18 and 29 years old in good health. The V and J genes are TRBV10-3 and TRBJ2-5, with 7 bases lining up with TRBD1. The source material was naive CD4+ T cells sorted from blood. The subset denotes: CD45RA+ positively selected. CDR3 residues: CAISESEPGQQETQYF. CDR3 nucleotides: TGTGCCATCAGTGAGTCAGAGCCGGGACAGCAAGAGACCCAGTACTTC.